These T cell receptor beta chains were read from a single sample in a study of blood T cell repertoires in COVID-19. Libraries were prepared by immunoSEQ multiplex PCR; TCRdb keeps only in-frame clonotypes and omits some of them. Of a few hundred thousand clones in the sample, 75% to 90% were seen once. The sequenced sample consisted of PBMCs or T cells enriched from blood (not recorded which). The receptors come from a young woman who had recovered from COVID-19. CDR3s include the opening cysteine and the closing phenylalanine or tryptophan. A D gene is named only where the DNA matches it firmly. Size values are once, few and many counts, or a class for expanded clones, and some rows have none.

V gene	D gene	J gene	clone size	CDR3 DNA	CDR3 protein
TRBV13	-	TRBJ1-1	-	TGTGCCAGCAGCTTACGGGGGTACACTGAAGCTTTCTTT	CASSLRGYTEAFF
TRBV19	TRBD1	TRBJ1-2	-	TGTGCCAGTAGTCCCCCCGGGACAGGGTTAGCAGGTGGCTACACCTTC	CASSPPGTGLAGGYTF
TRBV4-2	TRBD1	TRBJ1-4	-	TGTGCCAGCAGCCAAGGACAGGGAATCCTCTCAACTAATGAAAAACTGTTTTTT	CASSQGQGILSTNEKLFF
TRBV29-1	-	TRBJ1-2	-	TGCAGCGTAAGGGAGGGGTATGGCTACACCTTC	CSVREGYGYTF
TRBV7-6	TRBD2	TRBJ2-7	-	TGTGCCAGCAGCCCCAGCCGGACTAGCGGGGGCAATCAGGCTTACGAGCAGTACTTC	CASSPSRTSGGNQAYEQYF
TRBV2	TRBD1	TRBJ1-5	once	TGTGCCAGCAGACGGGACAGGGGTCCCAATCAGCCCCAGCATTTT	CASRRDRGPNQPQHF
TRBV4-1	-	TRBJ2-2	-	TGCGCCAGCAGCCGAACTTCAGGGTCGGTCGGGGAGCTGTTTTTT	CASSRTSGSVGELFF
TRBV4-1	-	TRBJ2-3	-	TGCGCCAGCAGCCAACCGGTGGGGCTCGGCACAGATACGCAGTATTTT	CASSQPVGLGTDTQYF
TRBV5-4	TRBD2	TRBJ2-1	-	TGTGCCAGCAGCTTTGGGACTAGCGTCTACTCCTACAATGAGCAGTTCTTC	CASSFGTSVYSYNEQFF
TRBV6-2/TRBV6-3	-	TRBJ1-5	-	TGTGCCAGCAGTGGCAGGGGCAGGGGCAATCAGCCCCAGCATTTT	CASSGRGRGNQPQHF
TRBV7-9	TRBD1	TRBJ1-1	-	TGTGCCAGCAGCTTAGCGGGCAGGGGACAGGGCACTGAAGCTTTCTTT	CASSLAGRGQGTEAFF
TRBV7-8	-	TRBJ1-1	-	TGTGCCAGCAGCTTAGTTGTACTCGGACAGATGAACACTGAAGCTTTCTTT	CASSLVVLGQMNTEAFF
TRBV7-9	TRBD2	TRBJ2-7	-	TGTGCCAGCAGCCCGAGGACTAGCGGGGGGCCGAGCTCCTACGAGCAGTACTTC	CASSPRTSGGPSSYEQYF
TRBV27	-	TRBJ2-5	once	TGTGCCAGCGGGGGAGGCGGGACCCAGTACTTC	CASGGGGTQYF
TRBV14	TRBD1	TRBJ1-2	-	TGTGCCAGCAGCCTCTGGACAGGGGGTACCTCTGGCTACACCTTC	CASSLWTGGTSGYTF
TRBV2	-	TRBJ1-1	-	TGTGCCAGCCAGGGGTGGACTGAAGCTTTCTTT	CASQGWTEAFF
TRBV5-1	TRBD1	TRBJ1-2	-	TGCGCCAGCAGCTTGTCAGGGGGCGGTGGCTATGGCTACACCTTC	CASSLSGGGGYGYTF
TRBV15	TRBD1	TRBJ1-6	-	TGTGCCACCAGCCAACGACAGGGTTGGTATAATTCACCCCTCCACTTT	CATSQRQGWYNSPLHF
TRBV27	TRBD1	TRBJ1-6	once	TGTGCCAGCAGTAACCAGGGGGCCCGGCCTCCCCTCCACTTT	CASSNQGARPPLHF
TRBV5-4	TRBD1	TRBJ2-1	-	TGTGCCAGCAGCTCACAGGGGTATACGGGCAATGAGCAGTTCTTC	CASSSQGYTGNEQFF
TRBV7-2	-	TRBJ2-2	-	TGTGCCAGCAGCTTTAGCGTCGGGGAGCTGTTTTTT	CASSFSVGELFF
TRBV7-7	-	TRBJ2-2	-	TGTGCTAGCAGCTTATTTAACGGGGAGCTGTTTTTT	CASSLFNGELFF
TRBV14	-	TRBJ2-3	-	TGTGCCAGCAGCCAAAAATATCGCACAGATACGCAGTATTTT	CASSQKYRTDTQYF
TRBV20-1	TRBD2	TRBJ2-1	-	TGCAGTGCTAGTTCTTTTAGCGGGGGTGTAAATGAGCAGTTCTTC	CSASSFSGGVNEQFF